Below are 9 T cell receptor beta chains sequenced from a single sample in a study of T cells in Graves' hyperthyroidism and ophthalmopathy. Researchers took RNA transcripts and amplified the TCR beta CDR3 regions from them. An initial round of RT-PCR targeting the TCR CDR3 relied on the HTBI primer set. TCRdb re-derived calls from the multiplex PCR reads in MiXCR, one entry per CDR3 protein. The profile shows around 660,000 distinct CDR3 sequences, just under 45% of them singletons. Sequenced: peripheral blood or thyroid tissue (not recorded which). These receptors all stem from an adult man with Graves' disease, either hyperthyroidism or ophthalmopathy (not recorded which).

J is TRBJ1-2 and V is TRBV25-1; D is undetermined. The CDR3 runs to 19 residues. Germline V gene data show CDR1 as MGHDK and CDR2 as SYGVNS. Between the trimmed V and J ends, which lost 6 bases and 5 bases, there was a span of 31 bases. CDR3 residues: CASRDPNNHRDALLYGYTF. CDR3 in DNA: TGTGCCAGCAGAGATCCCAATAACCACAGAGATGCCTTGTTATATGGCTACACCTTC.

This clonotype turned up a few times. The V gene is TRBV20-1, the J gene TRBJ1-4; D call uncertain. With 0 bases removed from V and 3 bases from J, the gap between germline ends came to 8 bases. The CDR3 has 14 amino acids. CDR1 DFQATT and CDR2 SNEGSKA come from the germline V gene (reference sequence). DNA of the CDR3: TGCAGTGCTAGAGATGGGAGACCTAATGAAAAACTGTTTTTT. Amino acids: CSARDGRPNEKLFF.

The J gene is TRBJ1-5, the V gene TRBV10-3; D is ambiguous. V gave up 4 bases and J gave up 7 bases, with 14 bases separating them. The CDR3 contains 14 residues. CDR1 is ENHRY, CDR2 SYGVKD, per germline. In DNA, the CDR3 is TGTGCCATCAGTGGAGGACCCCAAGACCAGCCCCAGCATTTT. Protein: CAISGGPQDQPQHF.

This clonotype was seen a handful of times. The chain has TRBV2 and TRBJ1-2; TRBD1 might be the D (6 bases). V shed 6 bases and J shed 0 bases, with 14 bases lying between them. Germline V CDR1 and CDR2: SNHLY, FYNNEI. The CDR3 sequence is 15 residues long. The CDR3 loop is CASRSRGGPNYGYTF. The DNA for the CDR3 is TGTGCCAGCAGGTCCAGGGGAGGACCTAACTATGGCTACACCTTC. Looking up the rest from reference TRBV2 and TRBJ1-2 gives the full variable domain: EPEVTQTPSHQVTQMGQEVILRCVPISNHLYFYWYRQILGQKVEFLVSFYNNEISEKSEIFDDQFSVERPDGSNFTLKIRSTKLEDSAMYFCASRSRGGPNYGYTFGSGTRLTVV.

Points on this clonotype: Relative to the germline gene, one junction end is altered; a read error may explain this. The V gene is TRBV5-1, the J gene TRBJ1-2; no clear D. The CDR3 is 13 residues long. In germline, CDR1 is SGHRS, CDR2 YFSETQ. The CDR3, as DNA: TGTGCCAGCAGCCCACAAGACATGAGTGGCTACACCTTC. It encodes CASSPQDMSGYTF.

J is TRBJ2-5 and V is TRBV6-5; 8 positions match TRBD2. CDR1 MNHEY and CDR2 SVGAGI come from the germline V gene. V shed 0 bases, J shed 0 bases, and the junction held 15 bases outside the gene matches. This CDR3 contains 20 residues. This chain's CDR3 is CASSYSGLAVNRIYQETQYF. The CDR3 DNA is TGTGCCAGCAGTTACTCCGGACTAGCCGTAAACCGAATTTACCAAGAGACCCAGTACTTC.

V is TRBV19 and J is TRBJ1-1; D possibly corresponds to TRBD1 (5 bases). Germline CDR1 reads LNHDA; CDR2 reads SQIVND (reference sequence). The CDR3 runs to 13 residues. V dropped 7 bases and J dropped 3 bases, with 12 bases sitting between them. The CDR3 sequence: CASKEGTHTEAFF. In nucleotides, the CDR3 is TGTGCCAGTAAAGAGGGGACTCACACTGAAGCTTTCTTT. The full variable domain, its missing parts supplied by reference TRBV19 and TRBJ1-1, is DGGITQSPKYLFRKEGQNVTLSCEQNLNHDAMYWYRQDPGQGLRLIYYSQIVNDFQKGDIAEGYSVSREKKESFPLTVTSAQKNPTAFYLCASKEGTHTEAFFGQGTRLTVV.

The chain recombines TRBV20-1 with TRBJ2-7, with TRBD2 matching over 7 bases. Trimming cost V 0 bases and J 3 bases; bases outside gene matches: 14. The CDR3 has 17 amino acids. CDR1 DFQATT and CDR2 SNEGSKA come from the germline V gene (reference sequence). CDR3 sequence (DNA): TGCAGTGCTAGAGATGTTTGGGCTAGCGGACATCACTACGAGCAGTACTTC. This gives the protein CSARDVWASGHHYEQYF.

In this sample, this clonotype turned up many times. The gene calls are TRBV9 and TRBJ2-7; 8 bases align to TRBD2. J was trimmed by 1 base and V by 4 bases; bases with no gene match: 1. Germline lookup yields CDR1 SGDLS and CDR2 YYNGEE. This CDR3 has 13 residues. CDR3 bases: TGTGCCAGCAGCCGCGGGGGGTCCTACGAGCAGTACTTC. As protein: CASSRGGSYEQYF.